These T cell receptor beta chains were read from a single sample in a study of liver allograft versus peripheral blood T cells. One entry per CDR3 protein, called by TCRdb with MiXCR from the reads. The sample holds about 14,000 distinct CDR3 sequences; roughly 22% are singletons and the top ten take approximately 6.3%. These receptors were taken from a human patient who had a liver transplant. A subset of T cells may come from the graft donor. CDR3s include the opening cysteine and the closing phenylalanine or tryptophan. The D gene is left open where the match is weak. Not every row has a clone size; where given, it reads once, few, many or a size class.

j_gene,d_gene,v_gene,abundance,CDR3nt,CDR3aa
TRBJ1-6,NA,TRBV27,many,TGTGCCAGCAGCCTCTTGCTGGGTGGGCGTAATTCACCCCTCCACTTT,CASSLLLGGRNSPLHF
TRBJ1-5,TRBD1,TRBV19,NA,TGTGCCAGTAGTCCCAGGGGGTCGGATCAGCCCCAGCATTTT,CASSPRGSDQPQHF
TRBJ1-1,TRBD1,TRBV19,medium-sized,TGTGCCAGTAGTATTCTCAGGGGGCAGGGGAACACTGAAGCTTTCTTT,CASSILRGQGNTEAFF
TRBJ1-2,NA,TRBV6-5,medium-sized,TGTGCCAGCAGTTACTCAAGGGATCCCTATGGCTACACCTTC,CASSYSRDPYGYTF
TRBJ1-3,TRBD1,TRBV10-3,medium-sized,TGTGCCATCAGTGAGAGACAGGGAGGTGGAAACACCATATATTTT,CAISERQGGGNTIYF
TRBJ1-5,NA,TRBV6-5,many,TGTGCCAGCAGTTTTGGGGCGGTTCAGCCCCAGCATTTT,CASSFGAVQPQHF
TRBJ2-5,TRBD1,TRBV7-3,few,TGTGCCAGCAGCGCCCGGGACAGGGGGGACGAGACCCAGTACTTC,CASSARDRGDETQYF
TRBJ1-2,NA,TRBV10-3,medium-sized,TGTGCCACCCTACAAGTGCCTAACTATGGCTACACCTTC,CATLQVPNYGYTF
TRBJ1-2,NA,TRBV6-5,medium-sized,TGTGCCAGCGGCCCGAGGGCCCTAGGGTATGGCTACACCTTC,CASGPRALGYGYTF
TRBJ1-1,NA,TRBV7-2,medium-sized,TGTGCCAGCAGCTTAGAGGGGGACACTGAAGCTTTCTTT,CASSLEGDTEAFF
TRBJ1-1,NA,TRBV6-5,medium-sized,TGTGCCAGCAGTAACCGACCCCCTGAAGCTTTCTTT,CASSNRPPEAFF
TRBJ2-5,NA,TRBV29-1,few,TGCAGCGTTGCACGGGGGGGGACAGGACAAGAGACCCAGTACTTC,CSVARGGTGQETQYF
TRBJ1-2,NA,TRBV5-5,few,TGTGCCAGCAGCTTGGGGATAGGTAGAACCAGCCTTTATGGCTACACCTTC,CASSLGIGRTSLYGYTF
TRBJ2-7,TRBD2,TRBV15,few,TGTGCCACCAGCAGAGATATAATACTAGCGGACCGCTCCTACGAGCAGTACTTC,CATSRDIILADRSYEQYF
TRBJ2-5,NA,TRBV6-1,many,TGTGCCAGCAGTAGGGACCTACAAGAGACCCAGTACTTC,CASSRDLQETQYF
TRBJ2-1,NA,TRBV6-1,many,TGTGCCAGCAGCCCCAGAAACAATGAGCAGTTCTTC,CASSPRNNEQFF
TRBJ2-5,TRBD2,TRBV15,NA,TGTGCCACCAGGGTAGAACCAGCGGGGGGAAGGCAAGAGACCCAGTACTTC,CATRVEPAGGRQETQYF
TRBJ1-3,NA,TRBV20-1,NA,TGCAGTGCTAGAGATTCACCCTACCTCGGGGGAAACACCATATATTTT,CSARDSPYLGGNTIYF
TRBJ2-7,NA,TRBV10-3,medium-sized,TGTGCCATCAGTGAGTCGGCGCGGGGTTACGAGCAGTACTTC,CAISESARGYEQYF
TRBJ1-1,NA,TRBV5-6,many,TGTGCCAGCAGCTTGTACGCTCCGAGCGGGGGCGACTCTGAAGCTTTCTTT,CASSLYAPSGGDSEAFF
TRBJ1-3,TRBD1,TRBV10-3,many,TGTGCCAGCCAGGACAGGGGAGGTGGAAACACCATATATTTT,CASQDRGGGNTIYF
TRBJ2-7,TRBD2,TRBV6-5,NA,TGTGCCAGCAGTTACTCGACGGGGGGGCCTGATTACGAGCAGTACTTC,CASSYSTGGPDYEQYF
TRBJ1-1,NA,TRBV20-1,NA,TGCAGTGCTAGAGACGTAGGGCAGGCCCACACTGAAGCTTTCTTT,CSARDVGQAHTEAFF